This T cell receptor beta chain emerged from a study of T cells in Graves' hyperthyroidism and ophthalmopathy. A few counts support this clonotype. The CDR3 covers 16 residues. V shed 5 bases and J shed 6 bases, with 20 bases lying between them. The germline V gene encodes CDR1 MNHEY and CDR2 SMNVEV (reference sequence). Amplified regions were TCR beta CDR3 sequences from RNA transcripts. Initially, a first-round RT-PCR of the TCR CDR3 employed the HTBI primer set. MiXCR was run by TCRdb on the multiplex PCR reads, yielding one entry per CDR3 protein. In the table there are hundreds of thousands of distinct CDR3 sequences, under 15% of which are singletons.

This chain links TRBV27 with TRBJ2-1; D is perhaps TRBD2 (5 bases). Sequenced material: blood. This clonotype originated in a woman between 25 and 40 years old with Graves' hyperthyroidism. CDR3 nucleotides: TGTGCCAGCAGTCCCACCGCCAGTTTGGGGAGCAATGAGCAGTTCTTC. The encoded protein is CASSPTASLGSNEQFF.